Presented here are 15 T cell receptor beta chains from one specimen sequenced in a study of cytomegalovirus exposure and HLA in healthy donors. 60 Vbeta and 13 Jbeta primers were used in PCR. The repertoire was sequenced with immunoSEQ multiplex PCR; TCRdb's copy has only in-frame clones and lacks some. Found here are approximately 170,000 clones, roughly 60% of them singletons; the top ten hold about 2.9%. Input material: PBMCs. The receptors shown here come from a man in his forties in good health and CMV-seronegative.

The V and J genes are TRBV10-3 and TRBJ1-5; the D is unclear. The CDR3 is made up of 13 amino acids. Trimming left V 3 bases short and J 3 bases short, with 6 bases between. Per the germline V gene, CDR1 is ENHRY and CDR2 is SYGVKD. CDR3 sequence: CAISEEVNQPQHF. The CDR3 DNA sequence: TGTGCCATCAGTGAAGAGGTCAATCAGCCCCAGCATTTT.

The J gene is TRBJ1-3, the V gene TRBV6-5; a weak D match, TRBD1 (6 bases). This CDR3 contains 13 residues. Germline V gives CDR1 MNHEY, CDR2 SVGAGI. Trimming pared 10 bases from V and 0 bases from J, leaving 10 bases between. The CDR3 is CATGQNSGNTIYF. The CDR3 coding sequence is TGTGCCACGGGACAAAACTCTGGAAACACCATATATTTT.

The chain couples TRBV27 to TRBJ2-7; 10 nucleotides agree with TRBD1. This CDR3 is 13 amino acids long. V gave up 9 bases and J gave up 7 bases; unmatched junction bases: 9. The V gene's germline CDR1 is MNHEY and CDR2 SMNVEV (reference sequence). CDR3 protein: CASYDRGRREQYF. The CDR3 coding sequence is TGTGCCAGTTACGACAGGGGGCGTCGGGAGCAGTACTTC.

The chain uses TRBV27 and TRBJ2-7; D is possibly TRBD1 (6 bases). CDR1 is MNHEY and CDR2 is SMNVEV in the germline V gene (reference sequence). The V end was cut by 3 bases, the J end by 2 bases, with 11 bases between. The CDR3 totals 14 residues. The CDR3 DNA sequence: TGTGCCAGCAGTTTCAGGGGCGGAACCTACGAGCAGTACTTC. Translation: CASSFRGGTYEQYF.

V is TRBV4-1 and J is TRBJ1-3; possibly TRBD1 for D (5 bases). Germline assignment: CDR1 MGHRA and CDR2 YSYEKL. V lost 0 bases and J 0 bases, leaving 12 bases between the germline ends. The CDR3 extends over 17 amino acids. CDR3 in DNA: TGCGCCAGCAGCCAAGATCTTAGACAGTACTCTGGAAACACCATATATTTT. It encodes CASSQDLRQYSGNTIYF.

This sequence joins TRBV9 and TRBJ2-7, with D perhaps matching TRBD2 (5 bases). Looked up from germline, CDR1 is SGDLS and CDR2 is YYNGEE. The CDR3 runs to 12 residues. Trimming took 3 bases from V and 5 from J, leaving 9 bases between them. The CDR3 loop is CASSGGLDEQYF. The CDR3 DNA follows: TGTGCCAGCAGCGGAGGGTTGGACGAGCAGTACTTC.

On this clone itself: Germline is not matched at one junction end, which may reflect a read error. The chain couples TRBV7-7 to TRBJ2-5; possible D gene TRBD1, 6 bases. The germline CDR1 and CDR2 sequences are SSHAT and FNYEAQ (reference sequence). The CDR3 totals 16 residues. The DNA for the CDR3 is TGTGCTAGCAGCCCCGTCGGGGCGCAGGGGTCGCAGACCCAGTACTTC. Protein product: CASSPVGAQGSQTQYF.

V is TRBV28 and J is TRBJ2-4; 9 bases match TRBD1. V was clipped by 6 bases and J by 8 bases; unmatched bases: 11. Germline V gene sequence: CDR1 MDHEN, CDR2 SYDVKM. This CDR3 has 15 amino acids. The CDR3 is CASSPYLGQGYIQYF. The CDR3 coding sequence is TGTGCCAGCAGCCCATACTTGGGACAGGGTTACATTCAGTACTTC. Full variable domain (remainder filled in from reference TRBV28 and TRBJ2-4): DVKVTQSSRYLVKRTGEKVFLECVQDMDHENMFWYRQDPGLGLRLIYFSYDVKMKEKGDIPEGYSVSREKKERFSLILESASTNQTSMYLCASSPYLGQGYIQYFGAGTRLSVL.

The chain recombines TRBV5-8 with TRBJ1-5, with D possibly matching TRBD1 (5 bases). Germline-derived CDR1 and CDR2 are SGHTS and YDEGEE. The V end was cut by 4 bases, the J end by 0 bases, with 14 bases between. The CDR3 extends over 16 amino acids. As DNA, the CDR3 is TGTGCCAGCAGCATCCTGGGGGGGAATAGCAATCAGCCCCAGCATTTT. Protein: CASSILGGNSNQPQHF.

The chain employs TRBV6-5 and TRBJ2-7; TRBD2 matches at 11 bases. This CDR3 is built from 15 residues. V lost 4 bases to trimming and J lost 4 bases; unmatched junction nucleotides: 6. Germline V lookup: CDR1 MNHEY, CDR2 SVGAGI. CDR3 sequence reads: CASSFMTSGTYEQYF. The CDR3 nucleotides are TGTGCCAGCAGTTTCATGACTAGCGGGACGTACGAGCAGTACTTC.

The chain couples TRBV30 to TRBJ2-7, with a possible D match to TRBD1 (6 bases). With 5 bases removed from V and 2 bases from J, the gap between germline ends came to 7 bases. Germline loops: CDR1 GTSNPN, CDR2 SVGIG (reference sequence). The CDR3 loop spans 11 amino acids. The CDR3 spells CAWGGPYEQYF. CDR3 bases: TGTGCCTGGGGGGGCCCCTACGAGCAGTACTTC.

This chain uses TRBV7-9 with TRBJ2-2, with D perhaps TRBD1 (5 bases). Germline CDR1 is SEHNR and CDR2 is FQNEAQ (reference sequence). This CDR3 spans 15 amino acids. V lost 3 bases, J lost 4 bases, and 12 bases lay in between. The chain's CDR3 is CASSFPGQPTGELFF. DNA of the CDR3: TGTGCCAGCAGCTTTCCTGGACAACCCACCGGGGAGCTGTTTTTT.

J is TRBJ1-2 and V is TRBV15; a possible D gene is TRBD1 (6 bases). CDR1 and CDR2 from the germline V gene are LNHNV and YYDKDF (reference sequence). Between the trimmed V and J ends, which lost 0 bases and 6 bases, there was a span of 17 bases. This CDR3 is built from 16 residues. CDR3 loop: CATSRDRGRSDNGYTF. The CDR3 nucleotides are TGTGCCACCAGCAGAGACAGGGGACGGAGTGATAATGGCTACACCTTC.

The chain employs TRBV5-4 and TRBJ1-2, with D tentatively TRBD1 (6 bases). The CDR3 length is 13 residues. The V end was cut by 0 bases, the J end by 7 bases, with 10 bases between. Germline V gives CDR1 SGHNT, CDR2 YYREEE (reference sequence). The CDR3 sequence is CASSLEGGRGYTF. The CDR3 coding sequence is TGTGCCAGCAGCTTGGAGGGGGGGCGTGGCTACACCTTC.

The rearrangement links TRBV9 to TRBJ2-1; TRBD2 agrees at 13 bases. Trimming at V came to 4 bases and at J to 0 bases, leaving 4 bases not matched to a gene. Germline loops: CDR1 SGDLS, CDR2 YYNGEE. The CDR3 spans 17 residues. In DNA, the CDR3 is TGTGCCAGCAGCATGGGACTAGCGGGGAGCTCCTACAATGAGCAGTTCTTC. Residues: CASSMGLAGSSYNEQFF.